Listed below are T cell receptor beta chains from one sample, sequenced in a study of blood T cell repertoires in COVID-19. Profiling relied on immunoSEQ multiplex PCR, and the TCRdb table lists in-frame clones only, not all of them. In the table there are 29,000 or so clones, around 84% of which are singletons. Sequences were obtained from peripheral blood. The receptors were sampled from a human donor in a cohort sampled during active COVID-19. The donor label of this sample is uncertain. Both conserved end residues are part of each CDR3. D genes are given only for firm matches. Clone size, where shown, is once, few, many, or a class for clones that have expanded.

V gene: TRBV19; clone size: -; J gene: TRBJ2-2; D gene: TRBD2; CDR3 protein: CASSILAGGPNGELFF; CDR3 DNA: TGTGCCAGTAGTATTCTGGCGGGAGGGCCGAACGGGGAGCTGTTTTTT
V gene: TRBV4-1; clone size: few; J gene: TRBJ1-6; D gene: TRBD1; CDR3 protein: CASSRSKGQYNSPLHF; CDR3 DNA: TGCGCCAGCAGCCGATCAAAGGGACAGTATAATTCACCCCTCCACTTT
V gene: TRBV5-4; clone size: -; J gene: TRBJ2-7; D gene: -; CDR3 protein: CASSFFREKEQYF; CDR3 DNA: TGTGCCAGCAGCTTCTTCCGGGAGAAAGAGCAGTACTTC
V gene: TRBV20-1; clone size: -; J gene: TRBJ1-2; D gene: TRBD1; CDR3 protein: CSASPGQPAAIYGYTF; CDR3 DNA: TGCAGTGCTAGTCCGGGACAGCCAGCAGCGATCTATGGCTACACCTTC
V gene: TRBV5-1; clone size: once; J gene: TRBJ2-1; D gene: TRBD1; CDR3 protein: CASRTGTGGTEQFF; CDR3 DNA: TGCGCCAGCAGGACCGGGACAGGGGGCACTGAGCAGTTCTTC
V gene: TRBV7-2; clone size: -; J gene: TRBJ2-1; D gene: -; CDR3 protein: CASSLDGSYNEQFF; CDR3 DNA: TGTGCCAGCAGCTTAGACGGGAGTTACAATGAGCAGTTCTTC
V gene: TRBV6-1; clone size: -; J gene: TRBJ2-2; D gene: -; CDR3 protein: CASSEAGQVYTGELFF; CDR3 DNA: TGTGCCAGCAGTGAAGCGGGGCAGGTCTACACCGGGGAGCTGTTTTTT
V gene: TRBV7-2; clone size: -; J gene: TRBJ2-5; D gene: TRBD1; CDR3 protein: CASSRTGHQETQYF; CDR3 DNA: TGTGCCAGCAGCCGGACAGGGCACCAAGAGACCCAGTACTTC
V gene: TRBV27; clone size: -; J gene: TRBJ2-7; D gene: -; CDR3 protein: CASAGHSYEQYF; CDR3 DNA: TGTGCCAGCGCAGGACACTCCTACGAGCAGTACTTC
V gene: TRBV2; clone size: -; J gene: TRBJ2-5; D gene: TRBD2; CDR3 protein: CASRGGRAHETQYF; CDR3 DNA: TGTGCCAGCAGGGGAGGGAGGGCTCATGAGACCCAGTACTTC
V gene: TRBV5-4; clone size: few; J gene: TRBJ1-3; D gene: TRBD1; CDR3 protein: CASSGTDAGNTIYF; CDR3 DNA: TGTGCCAGCAGCGGGACAGATGCTGGAAACACCATATATTTT
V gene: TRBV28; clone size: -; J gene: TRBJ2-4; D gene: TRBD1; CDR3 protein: CASSQITGGRGNIQYF; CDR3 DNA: TGTGCCAGCAGTCAAATCACAGGGGGCCGAGGAAACATTCAGTACTTC
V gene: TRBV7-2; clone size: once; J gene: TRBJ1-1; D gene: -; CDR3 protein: CASSLERGTEAFF; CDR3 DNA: TGTGCCAGCAGCTTAGAGCGGGGCACTGAAGCTTTCTTT
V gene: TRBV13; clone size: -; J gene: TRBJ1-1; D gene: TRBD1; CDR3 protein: CASSLVVKGQGPRGTEAFF; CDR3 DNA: TGTGCCAGCAGCTTAGTAGTAAAGGGACAGGGACCTCGAGGGACTGAAGCTTTCTTT
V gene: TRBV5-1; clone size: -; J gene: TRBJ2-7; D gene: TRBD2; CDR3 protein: CASGNSGSSYEQYF; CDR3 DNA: TGCGCCAGCGGAAATAGCGGGAGCTCCTACGAGCAGTACTTC
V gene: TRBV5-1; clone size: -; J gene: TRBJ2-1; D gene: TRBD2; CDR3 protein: CASSGSSGSREQFF; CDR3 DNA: TGCGCCAGCAGCGGATCTAGCGGATCAAGAGAGCAGTTCTTC
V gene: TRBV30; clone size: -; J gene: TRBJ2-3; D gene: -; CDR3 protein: CAWVVGGGTDTQYF; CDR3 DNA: TGTGCCTGGGTCGTAGGCGGTGGCACAGATACGCAGTATTTT
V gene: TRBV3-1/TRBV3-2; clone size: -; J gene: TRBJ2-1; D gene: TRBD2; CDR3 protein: CASSQLSGSRNEQFF; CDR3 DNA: TGTGCCAGCAGCCAACTCAGCGGGAGTCGTAATGAGCAGTTCTTC
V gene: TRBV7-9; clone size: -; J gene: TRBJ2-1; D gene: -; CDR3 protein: CASSLPGQVYNEQFF; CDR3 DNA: TGTGCCAGCAGCTTACCGGGACAAGTTTACAATGAGCAGTTCTTC
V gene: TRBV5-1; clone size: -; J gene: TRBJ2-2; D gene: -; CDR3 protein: CASSIRASNTGELFF; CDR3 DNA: TGCGCCAGCAGCATTCGCGCGTCGAACACCGGGGAGCTGTTTTTT
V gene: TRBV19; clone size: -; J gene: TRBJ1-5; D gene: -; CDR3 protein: CASSPWGTRGNQPQHF; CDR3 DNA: TGTGCCAGTAGTCCGTGGGGTACGAGGGGCAATCAGCCCCAGCATTTT
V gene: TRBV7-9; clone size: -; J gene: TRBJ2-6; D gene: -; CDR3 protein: CASSTTGPSGANVLTF; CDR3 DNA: TGTGCCAGCAGCACGACAGGTCCCTCTGGGGCCAACGTCCTGACTTTC
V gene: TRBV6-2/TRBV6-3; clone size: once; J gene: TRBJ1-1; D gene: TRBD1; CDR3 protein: CASSRGTDKLNTEAFF; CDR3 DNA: TGTGCCAGCAGCCGAGGGACAGACAAATTGAACACTGAAGCTTTCTTT
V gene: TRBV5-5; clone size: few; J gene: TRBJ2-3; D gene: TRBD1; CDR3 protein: CASSLSGTGVTQYF; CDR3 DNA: TGTGCCAGCAGCTTGTCGGGCACAGGGGTTACGCAGTATTTT
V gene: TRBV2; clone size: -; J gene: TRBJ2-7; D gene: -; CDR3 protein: CASSATSYEQYF; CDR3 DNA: TGTGCCAGCTCGGCCACTAGCTACGAGCAGTACTTC
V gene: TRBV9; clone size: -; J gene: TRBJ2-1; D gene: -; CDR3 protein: CASSPDAQGYNEQFF; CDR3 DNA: TGTGCCAGCAGCCCCGATGCGCAGGGATACAATGAGCAGTTCTTC
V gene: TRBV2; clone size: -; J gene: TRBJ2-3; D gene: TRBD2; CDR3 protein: CASSERAGGDTQYF; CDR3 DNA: TGTGCCAGCAGTGAAAGAGCGGGAGGAGATACGCAGTATTTT
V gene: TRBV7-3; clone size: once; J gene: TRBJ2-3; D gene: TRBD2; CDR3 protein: CASSHGSSSGRASTDTQYF; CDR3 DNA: TGTGCCAGCAGCCACGGGTCGTCTAGCGGGAGGGCCAGCACAGATACGCAGTATTTT
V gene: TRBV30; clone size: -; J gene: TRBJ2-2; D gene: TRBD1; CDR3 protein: CAWRGTGRFTGELFF; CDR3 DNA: TGTGCCTGGAGGGGGACAGGGAGGTTTACCGGGGAGCTGTTTTTT